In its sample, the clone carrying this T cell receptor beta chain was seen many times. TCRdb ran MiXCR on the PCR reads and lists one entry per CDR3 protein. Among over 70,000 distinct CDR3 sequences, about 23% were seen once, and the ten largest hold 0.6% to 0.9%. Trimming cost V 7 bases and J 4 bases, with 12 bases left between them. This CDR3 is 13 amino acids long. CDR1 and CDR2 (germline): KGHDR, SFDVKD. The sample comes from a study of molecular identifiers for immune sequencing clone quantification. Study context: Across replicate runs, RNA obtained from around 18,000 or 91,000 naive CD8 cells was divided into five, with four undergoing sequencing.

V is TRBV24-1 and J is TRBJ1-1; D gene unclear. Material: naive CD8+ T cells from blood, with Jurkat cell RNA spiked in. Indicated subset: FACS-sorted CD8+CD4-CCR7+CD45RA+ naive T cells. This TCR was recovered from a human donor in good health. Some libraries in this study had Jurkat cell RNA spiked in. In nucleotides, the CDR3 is TGTGCCACCAGCCCTGCGGGCCGCACTGAAGCTTTCTTT. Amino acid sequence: CATSPAGRTEAFF.